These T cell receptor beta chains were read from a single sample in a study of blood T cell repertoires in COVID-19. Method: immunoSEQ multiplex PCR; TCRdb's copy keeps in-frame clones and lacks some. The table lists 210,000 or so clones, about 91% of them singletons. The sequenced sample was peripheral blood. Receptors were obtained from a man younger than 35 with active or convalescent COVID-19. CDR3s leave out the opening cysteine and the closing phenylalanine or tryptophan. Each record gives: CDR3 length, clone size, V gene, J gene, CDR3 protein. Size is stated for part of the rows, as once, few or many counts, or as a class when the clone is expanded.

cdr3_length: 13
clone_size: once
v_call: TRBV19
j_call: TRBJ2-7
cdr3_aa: ASSKLQGAVYEQY

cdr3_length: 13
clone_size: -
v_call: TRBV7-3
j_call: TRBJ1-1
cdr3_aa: ASSSGRGTNTEAF

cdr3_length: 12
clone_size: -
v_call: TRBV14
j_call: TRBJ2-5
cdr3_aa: ASSQAGLTGTQY

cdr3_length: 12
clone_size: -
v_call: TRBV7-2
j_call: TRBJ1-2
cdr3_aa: ASSPSGGDYGYT

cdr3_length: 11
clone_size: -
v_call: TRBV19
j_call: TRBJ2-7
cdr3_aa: ASRAGPPYEQY

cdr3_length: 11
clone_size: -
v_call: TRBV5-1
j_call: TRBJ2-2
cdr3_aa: ASSLVATGELF

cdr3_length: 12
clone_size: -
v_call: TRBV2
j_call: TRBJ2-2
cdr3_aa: ASSEMKGVGELF

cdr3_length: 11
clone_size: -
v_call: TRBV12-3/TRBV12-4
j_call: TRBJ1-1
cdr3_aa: ASRQGLSTEAF

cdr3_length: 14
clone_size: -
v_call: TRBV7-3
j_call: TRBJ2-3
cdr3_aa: ASSLNPGTGADTQY

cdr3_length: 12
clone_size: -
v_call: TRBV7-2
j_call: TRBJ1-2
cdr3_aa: ASSLEPGGYGYT

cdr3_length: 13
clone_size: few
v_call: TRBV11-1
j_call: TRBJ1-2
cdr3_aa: ASSLAETGGLGYT

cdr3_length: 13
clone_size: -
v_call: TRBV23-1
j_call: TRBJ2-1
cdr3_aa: ASGRQGSSYNEQF

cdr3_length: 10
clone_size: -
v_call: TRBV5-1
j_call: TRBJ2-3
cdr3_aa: ASSLTADSLH

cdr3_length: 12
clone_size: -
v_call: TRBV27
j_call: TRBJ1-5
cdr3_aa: ASSFVGSNQPQH

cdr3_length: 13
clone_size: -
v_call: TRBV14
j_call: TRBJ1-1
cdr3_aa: ASSHFVRKNTEAF

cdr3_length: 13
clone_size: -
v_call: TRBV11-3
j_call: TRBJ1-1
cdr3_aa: ASSRGGPGFTEAF

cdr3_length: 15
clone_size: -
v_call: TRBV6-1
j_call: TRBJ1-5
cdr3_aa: ASSGPRDSLSNQPQH

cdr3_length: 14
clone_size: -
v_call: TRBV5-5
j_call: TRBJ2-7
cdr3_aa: ASSLSMGLAVGEQY

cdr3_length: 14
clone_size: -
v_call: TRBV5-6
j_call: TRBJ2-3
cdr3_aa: ASSPPILARADTQY

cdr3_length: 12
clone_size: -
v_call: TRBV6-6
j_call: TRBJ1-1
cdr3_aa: ASSTDGGATEAF

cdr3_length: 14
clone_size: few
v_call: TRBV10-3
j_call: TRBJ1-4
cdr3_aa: AISATTGSVNEKLF

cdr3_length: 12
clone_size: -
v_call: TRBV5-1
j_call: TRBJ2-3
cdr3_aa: ASSRSGGADTQY

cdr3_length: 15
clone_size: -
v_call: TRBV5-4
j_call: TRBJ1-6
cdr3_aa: ASSTGTGRSYNSPLH

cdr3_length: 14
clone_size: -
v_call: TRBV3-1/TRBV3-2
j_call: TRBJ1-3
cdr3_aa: ASSQQIRDFPNTIY

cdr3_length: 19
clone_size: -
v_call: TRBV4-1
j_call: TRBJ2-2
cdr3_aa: ASSQDPLAGGLHLNTGELF

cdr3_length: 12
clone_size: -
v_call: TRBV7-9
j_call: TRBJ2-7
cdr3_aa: ASSKSGTHYEQY

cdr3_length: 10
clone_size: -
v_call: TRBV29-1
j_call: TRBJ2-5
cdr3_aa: SVELAGETQY

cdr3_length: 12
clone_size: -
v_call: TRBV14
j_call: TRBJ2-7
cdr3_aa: ASSLNLGSGEQY

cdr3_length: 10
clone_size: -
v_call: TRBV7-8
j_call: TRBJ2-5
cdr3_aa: ASSLVSAMSY

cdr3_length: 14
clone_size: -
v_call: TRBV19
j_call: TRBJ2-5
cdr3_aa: ASSNGLAGPRETQY

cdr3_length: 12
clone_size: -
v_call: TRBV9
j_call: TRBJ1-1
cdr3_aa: ASSPSGAIAEAF

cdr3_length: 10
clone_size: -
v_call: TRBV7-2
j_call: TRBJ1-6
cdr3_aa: ASTPSHSPLH

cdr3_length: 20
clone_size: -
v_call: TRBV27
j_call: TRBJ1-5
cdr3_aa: ASSLSGTPAIQKIYSNQPQH

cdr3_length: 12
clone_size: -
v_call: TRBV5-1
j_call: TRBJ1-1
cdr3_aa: ASSSGGSLTEAF

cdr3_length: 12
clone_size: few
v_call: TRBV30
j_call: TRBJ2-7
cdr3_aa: AWSDGQGTYEQY

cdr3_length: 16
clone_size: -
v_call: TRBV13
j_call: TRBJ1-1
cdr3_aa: ASSHSTGSGRTNTEAF

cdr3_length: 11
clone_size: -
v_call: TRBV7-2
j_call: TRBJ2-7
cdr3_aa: ASSLQGAQEQY

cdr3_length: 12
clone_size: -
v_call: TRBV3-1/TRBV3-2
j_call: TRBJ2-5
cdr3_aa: ASVKPGEWETQY

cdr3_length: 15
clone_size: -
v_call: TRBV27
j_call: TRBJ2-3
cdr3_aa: ASSPGLAGVVTDTQY

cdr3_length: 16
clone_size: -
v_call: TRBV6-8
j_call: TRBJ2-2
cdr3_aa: ASSYAGLAERHTGELF

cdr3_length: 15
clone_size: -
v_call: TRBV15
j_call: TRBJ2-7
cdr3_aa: ATSRGGELTGSYEQY

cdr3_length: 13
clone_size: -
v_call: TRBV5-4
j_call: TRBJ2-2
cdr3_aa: ASSSGQGVTGELF

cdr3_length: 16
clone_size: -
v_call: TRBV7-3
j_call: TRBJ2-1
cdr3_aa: ASSPETTSSWIRNEQF

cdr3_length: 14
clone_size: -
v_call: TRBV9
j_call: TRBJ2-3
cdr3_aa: ASSERGGEFTDTQY

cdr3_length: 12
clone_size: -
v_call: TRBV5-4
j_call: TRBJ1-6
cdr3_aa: ASSPDRGNSPLH

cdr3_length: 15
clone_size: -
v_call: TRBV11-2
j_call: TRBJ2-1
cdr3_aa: ASSGGAFGNSYNEQF

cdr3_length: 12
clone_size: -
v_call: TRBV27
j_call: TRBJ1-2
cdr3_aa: ASKLTGPNYGYT

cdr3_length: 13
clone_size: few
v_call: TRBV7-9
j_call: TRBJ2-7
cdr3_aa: ASSFGTSGTYEQY

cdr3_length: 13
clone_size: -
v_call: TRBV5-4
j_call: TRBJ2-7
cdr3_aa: ASSLAGSSGVEQY

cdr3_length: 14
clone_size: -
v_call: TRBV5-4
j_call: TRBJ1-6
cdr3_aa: ASSPSGLQPNSPLH

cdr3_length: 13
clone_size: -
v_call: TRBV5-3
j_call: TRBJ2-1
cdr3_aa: ARSPSGRWYNEQF

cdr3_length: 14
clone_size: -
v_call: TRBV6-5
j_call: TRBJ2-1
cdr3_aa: ASSSGGVAGYNEQF

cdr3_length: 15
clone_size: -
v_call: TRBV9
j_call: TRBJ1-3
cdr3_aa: ASSHPPRGLSGNTIY

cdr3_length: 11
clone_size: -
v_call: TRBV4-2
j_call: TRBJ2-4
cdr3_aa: ASSQGRRNIQY

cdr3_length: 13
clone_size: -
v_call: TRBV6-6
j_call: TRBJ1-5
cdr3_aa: ASSLDREGNQPQH

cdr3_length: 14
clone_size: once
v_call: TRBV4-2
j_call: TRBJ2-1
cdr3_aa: ASSPRLAGGNNEQF

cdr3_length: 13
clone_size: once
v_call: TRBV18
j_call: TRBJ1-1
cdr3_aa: ASSPPSRGGTEAF

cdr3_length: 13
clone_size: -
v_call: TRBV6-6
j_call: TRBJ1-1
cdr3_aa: ASTTQQGSRTEAF

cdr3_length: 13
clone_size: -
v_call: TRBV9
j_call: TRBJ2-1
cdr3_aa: ASRAGTGNYNEQF

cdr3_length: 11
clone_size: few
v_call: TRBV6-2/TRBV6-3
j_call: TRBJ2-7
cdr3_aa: ASSLAGRYEQY